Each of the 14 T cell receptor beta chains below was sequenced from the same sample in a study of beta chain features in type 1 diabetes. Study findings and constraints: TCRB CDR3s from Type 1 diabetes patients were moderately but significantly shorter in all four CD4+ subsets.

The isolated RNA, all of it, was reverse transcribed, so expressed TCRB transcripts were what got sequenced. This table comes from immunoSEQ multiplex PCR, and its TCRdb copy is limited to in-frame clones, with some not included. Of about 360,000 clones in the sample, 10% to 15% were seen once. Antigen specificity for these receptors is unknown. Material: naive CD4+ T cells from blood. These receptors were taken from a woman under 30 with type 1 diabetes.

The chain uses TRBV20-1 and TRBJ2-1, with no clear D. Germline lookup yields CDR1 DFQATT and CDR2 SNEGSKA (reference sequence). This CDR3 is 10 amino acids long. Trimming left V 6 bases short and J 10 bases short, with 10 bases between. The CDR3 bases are TGCAGTGCGGGTTCCGGGGAGCAGTTCTTC. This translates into CSAGSGEQFF.

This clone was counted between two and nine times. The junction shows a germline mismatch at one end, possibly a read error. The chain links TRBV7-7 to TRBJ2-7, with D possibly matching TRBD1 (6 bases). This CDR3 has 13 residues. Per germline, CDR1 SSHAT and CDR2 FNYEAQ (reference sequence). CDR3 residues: CASSQGGAMEQYF. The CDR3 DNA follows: TGTGCTAGCAGCCAAGGGGGAGCCATGGAGCAGTACTTC.

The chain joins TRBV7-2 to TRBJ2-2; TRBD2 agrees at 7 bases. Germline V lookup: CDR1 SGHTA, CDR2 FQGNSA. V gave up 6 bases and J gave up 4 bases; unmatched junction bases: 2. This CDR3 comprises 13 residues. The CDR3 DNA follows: TGTGCCAGCAGACGGGAGGTCACCGGGGAGCTGTTTTTT. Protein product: CASRREVTGELFF.

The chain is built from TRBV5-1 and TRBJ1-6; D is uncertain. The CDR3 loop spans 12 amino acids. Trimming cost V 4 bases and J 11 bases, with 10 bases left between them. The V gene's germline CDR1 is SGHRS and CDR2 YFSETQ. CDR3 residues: CASSDPGTPLHF. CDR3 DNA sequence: TGCGCCAGCAGCGACCCGGGGACACCCCTCCACTTT.

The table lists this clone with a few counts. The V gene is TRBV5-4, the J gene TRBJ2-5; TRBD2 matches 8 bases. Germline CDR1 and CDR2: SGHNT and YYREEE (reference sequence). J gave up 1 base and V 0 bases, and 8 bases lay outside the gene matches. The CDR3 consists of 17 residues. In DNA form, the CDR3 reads TGTGCCAGCAGCTTGGTCGGTAGGACTAGCAGCCAAGAGACCCAGTACTTC. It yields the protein CASSLVGRTSSQETQYF.

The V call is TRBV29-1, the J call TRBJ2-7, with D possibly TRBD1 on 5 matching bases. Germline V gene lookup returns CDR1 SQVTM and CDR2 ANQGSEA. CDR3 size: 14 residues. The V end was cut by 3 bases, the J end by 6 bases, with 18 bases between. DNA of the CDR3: TGCAGCGTTGACGGGCAGGGTCCGATCGGCGAGCAGTACTTC. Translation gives CSVDGQGPIGEQYF.

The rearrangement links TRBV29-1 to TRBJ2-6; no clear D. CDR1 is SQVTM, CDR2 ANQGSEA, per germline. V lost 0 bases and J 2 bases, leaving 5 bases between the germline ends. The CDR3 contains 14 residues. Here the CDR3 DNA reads TGCAGCGTTGAAGAAGCCACTGGGGCCAACGTCCTGACTTTC. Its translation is CSVEEATGANVLTF.

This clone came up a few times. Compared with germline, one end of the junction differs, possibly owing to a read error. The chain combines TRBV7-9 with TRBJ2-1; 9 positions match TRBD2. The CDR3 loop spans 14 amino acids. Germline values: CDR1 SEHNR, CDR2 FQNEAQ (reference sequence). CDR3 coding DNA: TGTGCCAGCAGCCTAGCGGGGCCCTACAATGAGCAGTTCTTC. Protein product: CASSLAGPYNEQFF.

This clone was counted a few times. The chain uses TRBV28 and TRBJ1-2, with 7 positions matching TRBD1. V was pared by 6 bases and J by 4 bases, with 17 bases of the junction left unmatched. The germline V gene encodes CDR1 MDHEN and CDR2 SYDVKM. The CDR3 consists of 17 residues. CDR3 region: CASRSTPLGGFSYGYTF. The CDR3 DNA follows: TGTGCCAGCAGGTCTACTCCTTTAGGGGGCTTCTCCTATGGCTACACCTTC.

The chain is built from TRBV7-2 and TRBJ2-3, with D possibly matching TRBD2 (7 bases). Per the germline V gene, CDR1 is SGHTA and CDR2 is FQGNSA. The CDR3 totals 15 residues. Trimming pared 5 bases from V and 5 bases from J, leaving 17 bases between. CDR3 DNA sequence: TGTGCCAGCAGCCAGGGGACCTTAGCGGGAGATACGCAGTATTTT. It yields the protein CASSQGTLAGDTQYF.

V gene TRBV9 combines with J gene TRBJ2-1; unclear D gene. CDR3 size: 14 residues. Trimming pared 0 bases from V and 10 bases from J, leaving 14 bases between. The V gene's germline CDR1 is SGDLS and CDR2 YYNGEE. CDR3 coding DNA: TGTGCCAGCAGCGTAGCTTCTCCTCGGTCAGAGCAGTTCTTC. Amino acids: CASSVASPRSEQFF.

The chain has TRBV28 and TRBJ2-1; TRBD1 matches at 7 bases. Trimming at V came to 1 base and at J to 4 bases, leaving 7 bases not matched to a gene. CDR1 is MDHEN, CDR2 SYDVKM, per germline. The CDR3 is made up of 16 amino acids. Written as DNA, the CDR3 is TGTGCCAGCAGTTTATATGAGACAGGGCAGTACAATGAGCAGTTCTTC. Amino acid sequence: CASSLYETGQYNEQFF.

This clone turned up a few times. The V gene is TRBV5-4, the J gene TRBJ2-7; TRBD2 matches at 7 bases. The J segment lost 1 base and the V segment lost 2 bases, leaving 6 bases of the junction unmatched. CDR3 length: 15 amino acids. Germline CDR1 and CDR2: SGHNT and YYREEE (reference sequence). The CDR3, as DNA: TGTGCCAGCAGCTTAAGGTCGGGGGGATCCTACGAGCAGTACTTC. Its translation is CASSLRSGGSYEQYF.

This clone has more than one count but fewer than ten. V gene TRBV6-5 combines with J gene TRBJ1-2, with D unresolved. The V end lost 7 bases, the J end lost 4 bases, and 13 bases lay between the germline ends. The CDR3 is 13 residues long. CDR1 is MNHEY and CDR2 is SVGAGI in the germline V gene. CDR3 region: CASIFGEIYGYTF. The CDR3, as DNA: TGTGCCAGCATTTTCGGGGAGATCTATGGCTACACCTTC.